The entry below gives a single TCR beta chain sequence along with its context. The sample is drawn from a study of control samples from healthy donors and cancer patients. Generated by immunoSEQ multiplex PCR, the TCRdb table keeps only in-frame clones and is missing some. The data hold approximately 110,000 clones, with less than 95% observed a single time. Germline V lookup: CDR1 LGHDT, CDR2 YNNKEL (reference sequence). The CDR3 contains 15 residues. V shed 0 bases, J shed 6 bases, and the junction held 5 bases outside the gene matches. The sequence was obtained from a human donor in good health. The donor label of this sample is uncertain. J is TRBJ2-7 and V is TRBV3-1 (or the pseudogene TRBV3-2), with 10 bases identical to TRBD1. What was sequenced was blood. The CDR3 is CASSQDPGQGREQYF. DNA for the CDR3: TGTGCCAGCAGCCAAGATCCGGGACAGGGGCGCGAGCAGTACTTC.